This passage covers 10 T cell receptor beta chains from one sample sequenced in a study of blood T cells in healthy people across ages. Then a second PCR, running roughly 6 to 12 cycles, was carried out with a sample-barcoded 5' primer and a J-beta primer mix. TCRdb re-called the 5' RACE reads through MiXCR, storing one row per CDR3 protein. The sample records about 1,500,000 distinct CDR3 sequences, over 25% being singletons. The sequenced material came from blood. These TCRs come from a woman aged 25-40 years in good health.

In its sample, this clonotype was seen many times. The V call is TRBV5-1, the J call TRBJ2-1, with a possible D match to TRBD1 (5 bases). Germline V gene sequence: CDR1 SGHRS, CDR2 YFSETQ. V was cut by 0 bases and J by 3 bases, with 7 bases left in between. The CDR3 length is 14 residues. The CDR3 here is CASSLEGDYNEQFF. The CDR3 DNA reads TGCGCCAGCAGCTTGGAAGGGGACTACAATGAGCAGTTCTTC.

This clonotype has just a few counts. CDR3 in amino acids: CASSSGRHEQYF. Written as DNA, the CDR3 is TGTGCCAGCAGTTCTGGGAGGCACGAGCAGTACTTC. The chain combines TRBV12-3 or TRBV12-4 with TRBJ2-7; weak D call: TRBD2 (6 bases). The CDR3 extends over 12 amino acids. Deletions cut 4 bases from V and 5 bases from J, with 9 bases between.

The sample holds a few counts of this clonotype. CDR3 sequence reads: CSARRLAGVGVEQFF. CDR3 DNA: TGCAGTGCTAGGAGGCTAGCGGGAGTAGGGGTTGAGCAGTTCTTC. This chain joins TRBV20-1 and TRBJ2-1; 10 positions match TRBD2. The germline CDR1 and CDR2 sequences are DFQATT and SNEGSKA (reference sequence). V was clipped by 3 bases and J by 9 bases; unmatched bases: 11. This CDR3 is 15 amino acids long.

This clonotype turned up a few times. The J gene is TRBJ2-1, the V gene TRBV7-2; D gene unclear. Per the germline V gene, CDR1 is SGHTA and CDR2 is FQGNSA. The V gene lost 4 bases and the J gene lost 9 bases, with 13 bases spanning the gap. The CDR3 length is 13 residues. DNA of the CDR3: TGTGCCAGCAGCTGGACCCTCCAGGCTGAGCAGTTCTTC. This encodes CASSWTLQAEQFF.

The rearrangement uses TRBV18 and TRBJ2-1, with D uncertain. The J call may be wrong; the DNA end is better matched by TRBJ2-7. The V gene's germline CDR1 is KGHSH and CDR2 LQKENI. The CDR3 extends over 16 amino acids. CDR3 sequence reads: CASSPLSGAPYNEQYF. The CDR3 DNA reads TGTGCCAGCTCACCACTTTCAGGAGCCCCATACAATGAGCAGTACTTC.

The rearrangement joins TRBV9 to TRBJ2-5; 13 nucleotides agree with TRBD2. CDR3 length: 18 amino acids. The V segment lost 0 bases and the J segment 4 bases; nucleotides outside the gene matches: 9. The V gene's germline CDR1 is SGDLS and CDR2 YYNGEE. CDR3 nucleotide sequence: TGTGCCAGCAGCGTAGGAGGACTAGCGGGGGTGGGGCGAGAGACCCAGTACTTC. Protein sequence: CASSVGGLAGVGRETQYF.

The sample holds many counts of this clonotype. V gene TRBV20-1 combines with J gene TRBJ2-7; 11 bases are shared with TRBD2. The CDR3 totals 13 residues. V was pared by 3 bases and J by 4 bases, with 2 bases of the junction left unmatched. Looked up from germline, CDR1 is DFQATT and CDR2 is SNEGSKA (reference sequence). CDR3: CSARGTSGYEQYF. The CDR3 DNA is TGCAGTGCTAGGGGGACTAGCGGATACGAGCAGTACTTC.

This clonotype was found a few times. The chain has TRBV28 and TRBJ2-1; a weak D match, TRBD2 (6 bases). CDR1 MDHEN and CDR2 SYDVKM come from the germline V gene. The CDR3 is made up of 13 amino acids. The V end lost 9 bases, the J end lost 5 bases, and 14 bases lay between the germline ends. In DNA form, the CDR3 reads TGTGCCAGTACCGGGACTGCTAACAATGAGCAGTTCTTC. As protein: CASTGTANNEQFF.

Details on this clonotype: The junction differs from germline at one of its ends, possibly a read error. The chain employs TRBV20-1 and TRBJ2-5; D is unclear. Germline CDR1 and CDR2: DFQATT and SNEGSKA (reference sequence). The CDR3 spans 13 residues. CDR3 sequence: CSAFEEIQEAQYF. Here the CDR3 DNA reads TGCAGCGCCTTTGAGGAAATTCAAGAGGCCCAGTACTTC.

This clonotype was found once. This chain links TRBV5-1 with TRBJ2-2, with 11 bases fitting TRBD1. V was pared by 4 bases and J by 4 bases, with 9 bases of the junction left unmatched. This CDR3 comprises 17 residues. In germline, CDR1 is SGHRS, CDR2 YFSETQ. CDR3 DNA sequence: TGCGCCAGCAGCATCGGACAGGGGGCTTCGGTCACCGGGGAGCTGTTTTTT. Encoded protein: CASSIGQGASVTGELFF.